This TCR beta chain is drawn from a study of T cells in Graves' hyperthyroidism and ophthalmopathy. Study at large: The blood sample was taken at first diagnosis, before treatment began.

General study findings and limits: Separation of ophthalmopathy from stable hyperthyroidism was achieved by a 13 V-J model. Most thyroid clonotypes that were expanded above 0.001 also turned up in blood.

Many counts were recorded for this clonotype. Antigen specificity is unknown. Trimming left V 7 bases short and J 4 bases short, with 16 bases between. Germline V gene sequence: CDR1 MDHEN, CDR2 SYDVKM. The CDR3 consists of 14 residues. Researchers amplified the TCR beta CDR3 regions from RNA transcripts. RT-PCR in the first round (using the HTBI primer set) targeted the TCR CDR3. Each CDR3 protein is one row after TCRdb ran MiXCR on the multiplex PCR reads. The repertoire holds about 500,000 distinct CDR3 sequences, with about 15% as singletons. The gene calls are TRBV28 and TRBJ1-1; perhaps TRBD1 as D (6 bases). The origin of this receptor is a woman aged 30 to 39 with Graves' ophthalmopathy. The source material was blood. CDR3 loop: CASTRVTRGTEAFF. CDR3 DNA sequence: TGTGCCAGCACCCGGGTCACCAGGGGCACTGAAGCTTTCTTT.